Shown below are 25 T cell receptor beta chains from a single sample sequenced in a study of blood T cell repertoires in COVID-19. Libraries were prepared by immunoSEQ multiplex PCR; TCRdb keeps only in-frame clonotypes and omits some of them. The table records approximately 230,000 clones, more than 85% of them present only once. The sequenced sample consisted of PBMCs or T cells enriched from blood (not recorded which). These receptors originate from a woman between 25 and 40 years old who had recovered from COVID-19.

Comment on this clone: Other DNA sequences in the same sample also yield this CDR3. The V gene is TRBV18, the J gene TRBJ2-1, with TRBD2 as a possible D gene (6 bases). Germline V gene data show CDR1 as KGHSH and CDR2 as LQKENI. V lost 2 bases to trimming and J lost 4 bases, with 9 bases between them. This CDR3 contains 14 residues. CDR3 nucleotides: TGTGCCAGCTCACCAAGGGACTCGTACAATGAGCAGTTCTTC. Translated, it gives CASSPRDSYNEQFF.

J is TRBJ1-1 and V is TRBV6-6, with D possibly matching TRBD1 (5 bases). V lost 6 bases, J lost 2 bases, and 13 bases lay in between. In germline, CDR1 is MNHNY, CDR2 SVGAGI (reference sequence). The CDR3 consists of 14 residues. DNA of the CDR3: TGTGCCAGCAGAAGCAGGGCTTCTAACACTGAAGCTTTCTTT. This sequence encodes CASRSRASNTEAFF.

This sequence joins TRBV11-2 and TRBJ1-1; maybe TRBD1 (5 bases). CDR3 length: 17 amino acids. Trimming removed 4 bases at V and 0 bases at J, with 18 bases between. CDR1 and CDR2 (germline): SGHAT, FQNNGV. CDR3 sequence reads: CASSSKGLRIVNTEAFF. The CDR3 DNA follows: TGTGCCAGCAGCTCCAAGGGGTTGAGGATAGTGAACACTGAAGCTTTCTTT.

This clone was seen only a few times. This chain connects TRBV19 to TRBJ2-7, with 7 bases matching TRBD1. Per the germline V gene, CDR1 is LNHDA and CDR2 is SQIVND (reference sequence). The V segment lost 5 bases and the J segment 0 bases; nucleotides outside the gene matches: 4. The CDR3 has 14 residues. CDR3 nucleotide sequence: TGTGCCAGTAGTCCCGACAGGGTCTCCTACGAGCAGTACTTC. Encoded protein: CASSPDRVSYEQYF.

CDR3 residues: CASSHSRSDTEAFF. The CDR3 DNA follows: TGTGCCAGCAGTCACAGTCGATCTGACACTGAAGCTTTCTTT. The chain carries TRBV6-5 and TRBJ1-1, with D unresolved. The CDR3 is made up of 14 amino acids. Germline V lookup: CDR1 MNHEY, CDR2 SVGAGI. Between the trimmed V and J ends, which lost 5 bases and 3 bases, there was a span of 13 bases.

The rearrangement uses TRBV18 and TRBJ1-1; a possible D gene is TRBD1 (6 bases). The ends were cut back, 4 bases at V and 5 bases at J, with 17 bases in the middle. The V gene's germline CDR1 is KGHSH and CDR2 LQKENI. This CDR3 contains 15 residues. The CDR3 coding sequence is TGTGCCAGCTCACGCGGGACGGAGGGGGGGACTGAAGCTTTCTTT. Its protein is CASSRGTEGGTEAFF.

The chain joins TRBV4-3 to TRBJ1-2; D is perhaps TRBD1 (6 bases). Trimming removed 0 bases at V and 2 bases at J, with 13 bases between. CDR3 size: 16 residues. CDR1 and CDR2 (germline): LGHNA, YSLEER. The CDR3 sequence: CASSQEGARANYGYTF. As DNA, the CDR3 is TGCGCCAGCAGCCAAGAGGGGGCGAGGGCAAACTATGGCTACACCTTC.

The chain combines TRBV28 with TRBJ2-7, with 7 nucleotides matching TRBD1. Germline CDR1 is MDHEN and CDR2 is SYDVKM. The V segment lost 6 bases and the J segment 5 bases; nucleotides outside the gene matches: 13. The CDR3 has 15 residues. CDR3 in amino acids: CASRLLGGLKDEQYF. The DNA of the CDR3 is TGTGCCAGCAGGCTACTAGGGGGCCTAAAGGACGAGCAGTACTTC.

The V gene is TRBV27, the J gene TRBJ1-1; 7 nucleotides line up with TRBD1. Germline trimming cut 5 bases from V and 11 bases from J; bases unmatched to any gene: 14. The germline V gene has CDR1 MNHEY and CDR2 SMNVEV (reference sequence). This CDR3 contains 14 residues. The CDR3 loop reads CASSPDMTGLMAFF. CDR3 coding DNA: TGTGCCAGCAGTCCAGATATGACAGGGTTGATGGCTTTCTTT.

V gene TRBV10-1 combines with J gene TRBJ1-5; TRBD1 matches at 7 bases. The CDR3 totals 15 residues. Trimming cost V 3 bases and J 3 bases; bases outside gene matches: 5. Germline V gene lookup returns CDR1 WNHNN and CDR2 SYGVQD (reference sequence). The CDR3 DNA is TGCGCCAGCAGTGAAACAGGGGAAGACAATCAGCCCCAGCATTTT. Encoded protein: CASSETGEDNQPQHF.

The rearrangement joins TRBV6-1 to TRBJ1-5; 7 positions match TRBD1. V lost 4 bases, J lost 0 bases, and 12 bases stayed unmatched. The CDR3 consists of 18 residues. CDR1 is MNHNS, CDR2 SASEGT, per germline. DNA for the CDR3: TGTGCCAGCAGTGGTACTCTGGGACAGCGCTATAGCAATCAGCCCCAGCATTTT. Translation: CASSGTLGQRYSNQPQHF.

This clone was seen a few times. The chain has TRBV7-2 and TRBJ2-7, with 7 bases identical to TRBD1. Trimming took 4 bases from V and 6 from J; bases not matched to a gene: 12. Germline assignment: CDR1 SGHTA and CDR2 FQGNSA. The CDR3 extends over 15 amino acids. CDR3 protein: CASSSVRQGPAEQYF. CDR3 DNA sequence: TGTGCCAGCAGCTCGGTCCGACAGGGTCCTGCCGAGCAGTACTTC.

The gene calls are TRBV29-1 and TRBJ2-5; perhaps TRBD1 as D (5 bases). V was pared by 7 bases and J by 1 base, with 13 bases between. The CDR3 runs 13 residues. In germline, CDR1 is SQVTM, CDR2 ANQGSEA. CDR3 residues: CSGILGRQETQYF. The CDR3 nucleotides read TGCAGCGGAATACTGGGGCGCCAAGAGACCCAGTACTTC. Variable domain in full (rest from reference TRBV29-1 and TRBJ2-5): SAVISQKPSRDICQRGTSLTIQCQVDSQVTMMFWYRQQPGQSLTLIATANQGSEATYESGFVIDKFPISRPNLTFSTLTVSNMSPEDSSIYLCSGILGRQETQYFGPGTRLLVL.

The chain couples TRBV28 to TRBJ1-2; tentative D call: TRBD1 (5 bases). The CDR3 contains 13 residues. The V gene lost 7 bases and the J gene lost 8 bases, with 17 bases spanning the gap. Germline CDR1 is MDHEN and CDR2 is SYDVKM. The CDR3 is CASTPGGVGGYTF. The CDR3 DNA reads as TGTGCCAGCACCCCTGGGGGGGTGGGCGGCTACACCTTC.

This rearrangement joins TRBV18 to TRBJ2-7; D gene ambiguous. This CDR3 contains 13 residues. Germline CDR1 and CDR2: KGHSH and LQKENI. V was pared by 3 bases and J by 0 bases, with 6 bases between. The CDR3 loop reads CASSPPTSYEQYF. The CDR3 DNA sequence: TGTGCCAGCTCACCTCCTACCTCCTACGAGCAGTACTTC.

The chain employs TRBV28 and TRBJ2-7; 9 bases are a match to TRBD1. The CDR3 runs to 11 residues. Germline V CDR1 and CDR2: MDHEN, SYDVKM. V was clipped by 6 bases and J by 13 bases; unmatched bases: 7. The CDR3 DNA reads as TGTGCCAGCAGCATTAGGACAGGGGTATACTTC. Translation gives CASSIRTGVYF.

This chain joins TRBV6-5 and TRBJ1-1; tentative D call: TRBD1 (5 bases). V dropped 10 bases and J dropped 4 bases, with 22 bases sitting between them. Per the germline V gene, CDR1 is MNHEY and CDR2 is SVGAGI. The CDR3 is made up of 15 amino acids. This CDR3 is CAIREAGSRGTEAFF. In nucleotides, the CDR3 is TGTGCCATTCGAGAGGCAGGGTCTAGAGGCACTGAAGCTTTCTTT.

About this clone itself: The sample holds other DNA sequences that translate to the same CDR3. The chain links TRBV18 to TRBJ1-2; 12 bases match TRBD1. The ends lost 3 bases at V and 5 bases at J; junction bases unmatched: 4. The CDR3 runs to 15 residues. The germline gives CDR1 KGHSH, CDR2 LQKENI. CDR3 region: CASSPGTGGDYGYTF. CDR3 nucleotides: TGTGCCAGCTCACCCGGGACAGGGGGCGATTATGGCTACACCTTC.

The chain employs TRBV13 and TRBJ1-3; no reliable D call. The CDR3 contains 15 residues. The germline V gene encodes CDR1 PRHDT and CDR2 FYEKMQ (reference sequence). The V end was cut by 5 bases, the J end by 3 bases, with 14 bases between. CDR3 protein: CASSTRGGLGNTIYF. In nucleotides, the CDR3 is TGTGCCAGCAGCACGAGAGGCGGACTTGGAAACACCATATATTTT. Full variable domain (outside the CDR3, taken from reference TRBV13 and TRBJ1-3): AAGVIQSPRHLIKEKRETATLKCYPIPRHDTVYWYQQGPGQDPQFLISFYEKMQSDKGSIPDRFSAQQFSDYHSELNMSSLELGDSALYFCASSTRGGLGNTIYFGEGSWLTVV.

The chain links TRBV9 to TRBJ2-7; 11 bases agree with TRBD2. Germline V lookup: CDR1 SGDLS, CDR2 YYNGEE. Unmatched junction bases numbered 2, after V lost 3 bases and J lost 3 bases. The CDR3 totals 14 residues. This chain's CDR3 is CASSGGLADYEQYF. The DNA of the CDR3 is TGTGCCAGCAGCGGGGGACTAGCGGACTACGAGCAGTACTTC. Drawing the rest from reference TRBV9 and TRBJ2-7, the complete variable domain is DSGVTQTPKHLITATGQRVTLRCSPRSGDLSVYWYQQSLDQGLQFLIQYYNGEERAKGNILERFSAQQFPDLHSELNLSSLELGDSALYFCASSGGLADYEQYFGPGTRLTVT.

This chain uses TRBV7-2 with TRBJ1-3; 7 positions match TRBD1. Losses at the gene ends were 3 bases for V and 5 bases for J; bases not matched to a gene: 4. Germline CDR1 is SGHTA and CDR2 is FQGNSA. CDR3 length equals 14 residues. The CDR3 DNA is TGTGCCAGCAGCTTTAGACAGGGAAGAAACACCATATATTTT. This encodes CASSFRQGRNTIYF.

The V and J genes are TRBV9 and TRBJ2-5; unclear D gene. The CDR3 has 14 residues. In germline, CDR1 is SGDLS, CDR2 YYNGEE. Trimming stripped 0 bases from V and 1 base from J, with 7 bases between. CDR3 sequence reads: CASSVEPSQETQYF. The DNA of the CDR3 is TGTGCCAGCAGCGTAGAGCCAAGCCAAGAGACCCAGTACTTC.

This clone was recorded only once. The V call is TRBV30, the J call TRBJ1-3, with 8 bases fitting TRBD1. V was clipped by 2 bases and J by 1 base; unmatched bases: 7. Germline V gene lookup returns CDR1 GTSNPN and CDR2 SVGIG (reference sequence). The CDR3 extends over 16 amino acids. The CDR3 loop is CAWSLWTGQSGNTIYF. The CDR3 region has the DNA TGTGCCTGGAGTCTATGGACAGGGCAATCTGGAAACACCATATATTTT.

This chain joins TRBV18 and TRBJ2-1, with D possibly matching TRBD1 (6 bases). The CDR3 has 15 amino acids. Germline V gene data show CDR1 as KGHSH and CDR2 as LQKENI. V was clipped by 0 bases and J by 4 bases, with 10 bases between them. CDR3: CASSPPGQIYNEQFF. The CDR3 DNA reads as TGTGCCAGCTCACCACCGGGACAAATTTACAATGAGCAGTTCTTC.

DNA for the CDR3: TGTGCCAGCAGCTTGGTGAGGGCAGATACGCAGTATTTT. Translation: CASSLVRADTQYF. The chain couples TRBV5-6 to TRBJ2-3, with D possibly being TRBD2 (5 bases). Trimming took 0 bases from V and 4 from J, leaving 6 bases between them. Germline values: CDR1 SGHDT, CDR2 YYEEEE. CDR3 length: 13 amino acids.